This TCR beta chain came from a study of shared clonotypes between healthy human individuals (dated by TCRdb to 2019 to 2021). As for the study more broadly: A few men and a couple of women, aged 18 to 49 years, made up the cohort. For each donor, CD4 naive and CD4 memory were each given three plates, CD8 naive was given two plates, and CD8 memory was given one plate. The study deeply sequenced blood TCR repertoires of about 5 healthy adults to estimate repertoire size and the extent of clonotype sharing between individuals. Different laboratories and diverse techniques were used to prepare libraries and sequence TCR repertoires, to increase sequencing depth and limit assay-specific biases. Per donor, leukapheresis produced somewhere between about 0.85 and 9.5 billion PBMCs. Overall results and qualifications from the work: Pairwise subsampling indicated that sequencing depth was expected to affect the degree of clonotype sharing among donors. Across four donors, roughly 5.4% of naive CD4, approximately 3.6% of naive CD8, 2.3% of memory CD4, and approximately 0.4% of memory CD8 clonotypes were shared. Even with the large sequencing depth, rarefaction of the sorted-subset datasets indicated that sequencing was incomplete. Estimated clonotype richness was generally larger for naive than for memory subsets. Sampling was restricted to blood, and TCR repertoires in tissue are likely to differ from TCR repertoires in blood. Compared with non-shared clonotypes, the clonotypes found in all four sorted-subset donors had higher generation probabilities. The small number of donors limited the genetic and exposure-history diversity represented.

The CDR3 runs 15 residues from the cysteine to the phenylalanine. Kept here is only the CDR3 DNA, which spans 45 bases and is read in frame from base 1. Per the germline V gene, MDHEN is the CDR1 and SYDVKM is the CDR2. V is clipped by 4 bases and J by 4 bases, and the sequence between their germline boundaries is 13 bases long. This clone was seen just once. The specificity of this receptor is unknown. The input lacks base qualities; no much larger clone sits a single base away. Healthy HIV-negative adults with no recently reported acute infections or vaccinations were included as donors. Every donor was a Caucasian adult living in Nashville, Tennessee, USA. Magnetic negative selection was used to enrich CD4+ T cells, after which naive cells were positively selected on CD45RA and the negative fraction became the memory subset. Blood was collected by leukapheresis, and PBMCs were isolated by Ficoll-Histopaque density gradient centrifugation and then cryopreserved in liquid nitrogen vapor phase. Analytical flow cytometry was used to check the purity and quantity of each magnetically sorted T cell population. Genomic DNA was isolated from each sorted fraction and quantified by UV absorbance on a Nanodrop 2000c.

Using the deep immunoSEQ assay, TCR CDR3 regions were amplified from genomic DNA by multiplex PCR. Extracted genomic DNA from each cell subset was distributed evenly across all wells of several immunoSEQ 96-well plates, and each plate was treated as a replicate. Each replicate PCR for sorted subsets received 150 to 250 ng genomic DNA, equal to tens of thousands of T cell genomes. The purified libraries were quantified using a Qubit 3.0 fluorometer, sized with a Bioanalyzer 2100, and then quantified again using the KAPA Library Quantification kit. Each immunoSEQ 96-well plate was sequenced on its own single-read 150-cycle Illumina NextSeq 550 flow cell. In the original analysis: Because only junctional sequences without quality scores were contained in the immunoSEQ output, filtering matching that applied to full-length reads could not be performed. To assign V/J genes and CDR3, sequences were annotated against IMGT germline references using PyIR, a Python wrapper for IgBLAST v1.9. Any read was removed if the V/J assignment was weak (E-value above 1e-6), the CDR3 was missing, or the read contained stop codons, out-of-frame junctions, or ambiguous translated residues. A V3J clonotype was defined by an identical inferred V gene, J gene, and CDR3 amino acid sequence. Percentage overlap between repertoires was computed as shared unique clonotypes divided by the size of the smaller repertoire. RTK rarefaction, the Chao1 estimator, and Recon v2.1 estimates of unobserved clonotypes were used to assess repertoire richness. OLGA was used to compute generation probabilities for all TCRbeta clonotypes that the gDNA method yielded from several donors. TCRdb provides this immuneACCESS table in a form limited to in-frame rearrangements. Some clones are lacking; in checked studies, under half of them reflect an unresolved V gene, and why the rest are absent is not known. V and J calls and clone size come straight from that table; D and trimming were deduced from the DNA. In all, the sample holds more than 2 million clones, and roughly 95% of those were seen once. The top ten hold 0.1% to 0.15% of the sample.

Sequenced material: naive CD4+ T cells sorted from blood. The label giving this sample's cell subset or site can be read as: CD45RA+ positively selected. The receptor was derived from a man younger than 35 in good health. This chain joins TRBV28 to TRBJ2-2; D gene: possibly TRBD1, on 6 matching bases. The CDR3 region reads CASSSGALSTGELFF. The nucleotides are TGTGCCAGCAGTTCAGGGGCCTTAAGCACCGGGGAGCTGTTTTTT.